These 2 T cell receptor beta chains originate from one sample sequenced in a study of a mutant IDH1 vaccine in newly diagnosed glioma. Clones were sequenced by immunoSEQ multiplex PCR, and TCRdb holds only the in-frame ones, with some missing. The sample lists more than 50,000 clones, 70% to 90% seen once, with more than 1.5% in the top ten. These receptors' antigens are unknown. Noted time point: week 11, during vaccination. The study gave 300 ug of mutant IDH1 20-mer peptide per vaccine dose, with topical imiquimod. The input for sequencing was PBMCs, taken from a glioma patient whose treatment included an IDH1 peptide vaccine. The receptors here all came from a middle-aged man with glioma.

This chain's CDR3 is CASSIDIGSLNQPQHF. The CDR3 DNA follows: TGTGCCAGTAGTATAGATATTGGCAGCCTGAATCAGCCCCAGCATTTT. V gene TRBV19 combines with J gene TRBJ1-5, with no clear D. The length of the CDR3 is 16 residues. The germline V gene has CDR1 LNHDA and CDR2 SQIVND (reference sequence). The V gene lost 0 bases and the J gene lost 4 bases, with 13 bases spanning the gap.

CDR3 sequence (DNA): TGTGCCAGTAGTATAGCTGGCTCTGGGGCCAACGTCCTGACTTTC. Protein sequence: CASSIAGSGANVLTF. The chain couples TRBV19 to TRBJ2-6; D unresolved. The CDR3 loop spans 15 amino acids. V was clipped by 1 base and J by 0 bases, with 4 bases between them. Germline CDR1 and CDR2: LNHDA and SQIVND (reference sequence). The whole variable domain, filled in from reference TRBV19 and TRBJ2-6, reads DGGITQSPKYLFRKEGQNVTLSCEQNLNHDAMYWYRQDPGQGLRLIYYSQIVNDFQKGDIAEGYSVSREKKESFPLTVTSAQKNPTAFYLCASSIAGSGANVLTFGAGSRLTVL.